A single sample is the source of the 21 T cell receptor beta chains below, sequenced in a study of regulatory T cells in long-lasting Graves disease. CDR3-region Arm-PCR and iRepertoire HTBI primers produced the TCR beta libraries. TCRdb redid the calling of the multiplex PCR reads with MiXCR, one entry per CDR3 protein. The table shows 400,000 to 650,000 distinct CDR3 sequences, with roughly a sixth occurring only once. Time point specified: newly diagnosed GD, antithyroid drugs for less than 3 months. Extracted RNA from PBMCs served as the source of the TCR library. This sample also belongs to another study, concerning T cells in Graves' hyperthyroidism and ophthalmopathy.

The sample here was peripheral blood mononuclear cells (PBMCs), taken at new diagnosis, from a patient treated with antithyroid drugs. The origin of the receptors is a woman in her forties or fifties with Graves disease.

In its sample, this clonotype was seen many times. V gene TRBV2 combines with J gene TRBJ2-7, with D perhaps matching TRBD2 (7 bases). V was pared by 7 bases and J by 6 bases, with 16 bases between. This CDR3 comprises 13 residues. Germline CDR1 reads SNHLY; CDR2 reads FYNNEI. The CDR3 here is CASIGGPEGEQYF. For the CDR3, the DNA is TGTGCCAGCATCGGGGGGCCCGAGGGCGAGCAGTACTTC.

This clonotype was detected many times. V is TRBV12-3 or TRBV12-4 and J is TRBJ1-1; D gene ambiguous. The CDR3 is 15 residues long. Trimming left V 4 bases short and J 0 bases short, with 12 bases between. The CDR3 bases are TGTGCCAGCAGTTCAGCCGGATGGGTGAACACTGAAGCTTTCTTT. Translating it yields CASSSAGWVNTEAFF.

This clonotype has ten or more counts. The chain is built from TRBV28 and TRBJ1-5; 8 positions match TRBD1. The CDR3 spans 17 residues. Germline CDR1 MDHEN, CDR2 SYDVKM. V lost 7 bases and J lost 0; bases outside the gene matches: 11. Here the CDR3 reads CASTGSGGYYSNQPQHF. DNA for the CDR3: TGTGCCAGCACAGGGTCAGGGGGCTATTATAGCAATCAGCCCCAGCATTTT.

A few counts support this clonotype. The chain recombines TRBV6-1 with TRBJ2-2, with TRBD1 matching 8 bases. V shed 7 bases and J 4 bases; nucleotides not matched to a gene: 5. The CDR3 extends over 14 amino acids. The germline V gene has CDR1 MNHNS and CDR2 SASEGT. CDR3 coding DNA: TGTGCCAGCAACCTGGACAGGGCCACCGGGGAGCTGTTTTTT. It specifies CASNLDRATGELFF.

Points on this clonotype: A read error may be the cause here, since a much bigger clone is one base away. V usage is TRBV20-1 and J usage is TRBJ2-1; tentatively, D is TRBD2 (5 bases). This CDR3 is 15 amino acids long. Trimming removed 6 bases from V and 10 bases from J, with 25 bases in between. Germline loops: CDR1 DFQATT, CDR2 SNEGSKA (reference sequence). Written as DNA, the CDR3 is TGCAGTGCCGCAAACAACCGGGGTTTTTCCTACGAGCAGTTCTTC. This codes for CSAANNRGFSYEQFF.

This clonotype has a count of ten or more. The V call is TRBV2, the J call TRBJ2-7; possible D gene TRBD1, 5 bases. V lost 5 bases to trimming and J lost 3 bases, with 11 bases between them. The CDR3 is made up of 13 amino acids. The germline V gene encodes CDR1 SNHLY and CDR2 FYNNEI. The CDR3 region has the DNA TGTGCCAGCAGTCAGGACACGGACTACGAGCAGTACTTC. Translation gives CASSQDTDYEQYF.

V and J are TRBV27 and TRBJ2-4, with D perhaps TRBD2 (5 bases). V lost 5 bases and J 8 bases, leaving 13 bases between the germline ends. This CDR3 has 13 residues. Germline V gene data show CDR1 as MNHEY and CDR2 as SMNVEV (reference sequence). The chain's CDR3 is CASSDRPGDIQYF. The CDR3 region has the DNA TGTGCCAGCAGTGATCGACCCGGGGACATTCAGTACTTC.

The chain uses TRBV19 and TRBJ1-2; TRBD1 agrees at 7 bases. CDR1 and CDR2 from the germline V gene are LNHDA and SQIVND (reference sequence). After removal of 4 bases from V and 0 bases from J, the junction contained 2 bases not matched to a gene. CDR3 size: 14 residues. The CDR3 DNA sequence: TGTGCCAGTAGTACCAGGGGGACTAACTATGGCTACACCTTC. Translated: CASSTRGTNYGYTF.

The rearrangement links TRBV29-1 to TRBJ2-5; the match to TRBD1 covers 7 bases. The CDR3 covers 13 residues. Trimming cost V 5 bases and J 3 bases; bases outside gene matches: 6. CDR1 is SQVTM, CDR2 ANQGSEA, per germline. The CDR3: CSVLPTGKETQYF. For the CDR3, the DNA is TGCAGCGTTCTACCGACAGGGAAAGAGACCCAGTACTTC.

In this sample, this clonotype turned up many times. CDR3 loop: CASSGAGPPNTGELFF. The DNA of the CDR3 is TGTGCCAGCAGCGGCGCCGGGCCCCCGAACACCGGGGAGCTGTTTTTT. V gene TRBV7-3 combines with J gene TRBJ2-2, with D hard to call. Trimming took 5 bases from V and 0 from J, leaving 13 bases between them. The CDR3 runs 16 residues. CDR1 SGHTA and CDR2 FQGTGA come from the germline V gene.

The table lists this clonotype with many counts. The J gene is TRBJ2-7, the V gene TRBV5-1, with D maybe TRBD2 (5 bases). Deletions cut 3 bases from V and 1 base from J, with 11 bases between. The CDR3 extends over 14 amino acids. Germline values: CDR1 SGHRS, CDR2 YFSETQ. The CDR3 sequence: CASSSLAKSYEQYF. CDR3 DNA sequence: TGCGCCAGCAGCTCGCTAGCCAAATCCTACGAGCAGTACTTC.

This clonotype appeared many times. The CDR3 is CASSPEIGNQPQHF. The CDR3 nucleotides read TGCGCCAGCAGCCCCGAAATTGGGAATCAGCCCCAGCATTTT. This chain joins TRBV5-1 and TRBJ1-5; D uncertain. Trimming stripped 4 bases from V and 4 bases from J, with 12 bases between. This CDR3 is 14 amino acids long. Germline V lookup: CDR1 SGHRS, CDR2 YFSETQ.

About this clonotype itself: A much larger clone sits a single nucleotide away, making a read error possible. Here the CDR3 omits its conserved ending phenylalanine or tryptophan, so a read error is the likely source. The chain combines TRBV2 with TRBJ1-1; D remains ambiguous. CDR3 length: 12 amino acids. Trimming removed 3 bases from V and 7 bases from J, with 9 bases in between. CDR1 SNHLY and CDR2 FYNNEI come from the germline V gene. In DNA form, the CDR3 reads TGTGCCAGCAGTGACGATTCCCTTGAAGCTTTCTCT. Its translation is CASSDDSLEAFS.

This clonotype showed up just a few times. CDR3 nucleotides: TGTGCCAGCAGCGGTGGACAGGGTGGGACTGAAGCTTTCTTT. Translated: CASSGGQGGTEAFF. V usage is TRBV3-1 and J usage is TRBJ1-1, with 8 positions matching TRBD1. V trimming: 5 bases; J trimming: 5 bases; junction bases outside the gene matches: 7. CDR3 size: 14 residues. The germline V gene encodes CDR1 LGHDT and CDR2 YNNKEL (reference sequence).

This clonotype has at least ten counts. The CDR3, as DNA: TGTGCCAGCAGTTTACAACCCCAGGAGGAAAAACTGTTTTTT. As protein: CASSLQPQEEKLFF. This chain uses TRBV12-3 or TRBV12-4 with TRBJ1-4; D is unresolved. The CDR3 extends over 14 amino acids. Trimming pared 2 bases from V and 8 bases from J, leaving 12 bases between.

This clonotype was counted many times. V is TRBV12-3 or TRBV12-4 and J is TRBJ2-1; TRBD1 matches at 8 bases. Trimming removed 5 bases from V and 9 bases from J; junction bases left unmatched: 6. The CDR3 extends over 13 amino acids. CDR3 loop: CASSRGQEGEQFF. In DNA form, the CDR3 reads TGTGCCAGCAGTCGGGGACAGGAGGGTGAGCAGTTCTTC.

The V gene is TRBV30, the J gene TRBJ2-3; no clear D gene. This CDR3 has 13 amino acids. Trimming removed 5 bases from V and 4 bases from J, with 13 bases in between. The V gene's germline CDR1 is GTSNPN and CDR2 SVGIG (reference sequence). The CDR3 is CAWGPGSPDTQYF. CDR3 nucleotide sequence: TGTGCCTGGGGGCCCGGGTCCCCAGATACGCAGTATTTT.

The sample holds many counts of this clonotype. This chain joins TRBV28 and TRBJ2-3; 9 positions agree with TRBD2. CDR3 length: 14 residues. CDR1 and CDR2 (germline): MDHEN, SYDVKM. The V segment lost 7 bases and the J segment 4 bases; nucleotides outside the gene matches: 6. The DNA of the CDR3 is TGTGCCAGCATTGGCAGCGGGGGGTCAGATACGCAGTATTTT. It codes for CASIGSGGSDTQYF.

There are many counts of this clonotype. This CDR3 reads CASTIGQIYNEQFF. CDR3 bases: TGTGCCAGCACGATTGGACAGATCTACAATGAGCAGTTCTTC. The chain joins TRBV12-3 or TRBV12-4 to TRBJ2-1, with D tentatively TRBD1 (6 bases). V gave up 7 bases and J gave up 3 bases, with 13 bases separating them. The CDR3 covers 14 residues.

There are a few counts of this clonotype. The rearrangement links TRBV12-3 or TRBV12-4 to TRBJ1-1; no reliable D call. Trimming took 5 bases from V and 5 from J, leaving 9 bases between them. This CDR3 is built from 12 residues. The CDR3 is CASSISETEAFF. CDR3 bases: TGTGCCAGCAGTATCAGTGAAACTGAAGCTTTCTTT.

The V and J genes are TRBV19 and TRBJ2-2, with a possible D match to TRBD1 (6 bases). Germline CDR1 reads LNHDA; CDR2 reads SQIVND (reference sequence). V was trimmed by 6 bases and J by 1 base, leaving 12 bases between them. This CDR3 has 15 amino acids. Written as DNA, the CDR3 is TGTGCCAGTAGGACCCCGACAGGGAACACCGGGGAGCTGTTTTTT. Its translation: CASRTPTGNTGELFF.